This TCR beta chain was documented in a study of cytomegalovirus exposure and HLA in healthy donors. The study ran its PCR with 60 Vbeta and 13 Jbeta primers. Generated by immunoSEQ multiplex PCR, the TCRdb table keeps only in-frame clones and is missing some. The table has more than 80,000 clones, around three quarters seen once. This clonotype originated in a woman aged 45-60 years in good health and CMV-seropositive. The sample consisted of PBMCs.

The CDR3: CASSIQGTGAGEQYF. DNA of the CDR3: TGTGCCAGTAGTATTCAAGGGACAGGGGCTGGCGAGCAGTACTTC. This rearrangement joins TRBV19 to TRBJ2-7; 10 bases match TRBD1. V was pared by 3 bases and J by 6 bases, with 8 bases of the junction left unmatched. Per germline, CDR1 LNHDA and CDR2 SQIVND (reference sequence). CDR3 length: 15 amino acids.